This entry lists 21 T cell receptor beta chains sequenced from one sample in a study of blood T cell repertoires in COVID-19. Clones were sequenced by immunoSEQ multiplex PCR, and TCRdb holds only the in-frame ones, with some missing. Here the sample spans a few hundred thousand clones, around 90% being singletons. The sample was peripheral blood. The receptors originated from a woman between 55 and 75 years old with COVID-19, enrolled during active disease.

The chain is built from TRBV6-1 and TRBJ2-7, with TRBD1 as a possible D gene (6 bases). V lost 1 base and J 4 bases, leaving 26 bases between the germline ends. Germline V CDR1 and CDR2: MNHNS, SASEGT. The CDR3 consists of 19 residues. Written as DNA, the CDR3 is TGTGCCAGCAGTGAAGATGAGGGGGTAGCCTCGACCGAGGGGTACGAGCAGTACTTC. Translated, it gives CASSEDEGVASTEGYEQYF.

The J gene is TRBJ2-7, the V gene TRBV7-2; possibly TRBD2 for D (7 bases). The V end was cut by 5 bases, the J end by 4 bases, with 9 bases between. The length of the CDR3 is 12 residues. Germline values: CDR1 SGHTA, CDR2 FQGNSA. The DNA of the CDR3 is TGTGCCAGCAGCCGGGGGGCTTACGAGCAGTACTTC. It specifies CASSRGAYEQYF.

The chain carries TRBV5-1 and TRBJ2-1; a possible D gene is TRBD1 (5 bases). This CDR3 has 15 residues. Germline values: CDR1 SGHRS, CDR2 YFSETQ. Trimming left V 0 bases short and J 3 bases short, with 10 bases between. The CDR3 region has the DNA TGCGCCAGCAGCTTGGCTGGGGCCGGCTACAATGAGCAGTTCTTC. Translated: CASSLAGAGYNEQFF. The entire variable domain, with the rest obtained from reference TRBV5-1 and TRBJ2-1, is as follows: KAGVTQTPRYLIKTRGQQVTLSCSPISGHRSVSWYQQTPGQGLQFLFEYFSETQRNKGNFPGRFSGRQFSNSRSEMNVSTLELGDSALYLCASSLAGAGYNEQFFGPGTRLTVL.

The J gene is TRBJ2-7, the V gene TRBV7-2, with 9 bases fitting TRBD2. J gave up 5 bases and V 2 bases, and 7 bases lay outside the gene matches. The length of the CDR3 is 15 residues. Germline loops: CDR1 SGHTA, CDR2 FQGNSA. The CDR3: CASSLKAGGPHEQYF. The DNA for the CDR3 is TGTGCCAGCAGCTTAAAGGCGGGAGGGCCCCACGAGCAGTACTTC.

V and J are TRBV6-5 and TRBJ1-1, with 8 nucleotides matching TRBD1. The germline CDR1 and CDR2 sequences are MNHEY and SVGAGI. Trimming removed 4 bases from V and 7 bases from J; junction bases left unmatched: 2. The CDR3 is 12 amino acids. The chain's CDR3 is CASSSTGGEAFF. CDR3 bases: TGTGCCAGCAGTTCTACAGGGGGTGAAGCTTTCTTT.

The table lists this clone with a count of one. The chain recombines TRBV7-3 with TRBJ2-1; 14 bases are shared with TRBD2. This CDR3 is 15 amino acids long. Germline V lookup: CDR1 SGHTA, CDR2 FQGTGA. Trimming at V came to 5 bases and at J to 10 bases, leaving 7 bases not matched to a gene. As DNA, the CDR3 is TGTGCCAGCAGCAGACTAGCGGGAGGGCCGGGCGAGCAGTTCTTC. Encoded protein: CASSRLAGGPGEQFF.

Written as DNA, the CDR3 is TGTGCCAGCGTCGGGACTAGCCTCGACACCGGGGAGCTGTTTTTT. This codes for CASVGTSLDTGELFF. V and J are TRBV6-5 and TRBJ2-2, with TRBD2 matching 9 bases. The CDR3 runs 15 residues. Germline V lookup: CDR1 MNHEY, CDR2 SVGAGI. After removal of 8 bases from V and 3 bases from J, the junction contained 7 bases not matched to a gene.

The chain joins TRBV28 to TRBJ1-2, with D perhaps TRBD1 (6 bases). The CDR3 loop spans 16 amino acids. Between the trimmed V and J ends, which lost 7 bases and 4 bases, there was a span of 22 bases. CDR1 MDHEN and CDR2 SYDVKM come from the germline V gene. Here the CDR3 DNA reads TGTGCCAGCACGGGGGGGCGCTCCCTCGTACTCTATGGCTACACCTTC. This sequence encodes CASTGGRSLVLYGYTF.

This chain joins TRBV2 and TRBJ1-5; TRBD1 might be the D (6 bases). The CDR3 spans 16 residues. The ends were cut back, 7 bases at V and 1 base at J, with 17 bases in the middle. CDR1 SNHLY and CDR2 FYNNEI come from the germline V gene. The CDR3 loop reads CASTRGSEISNQPQHF. CDR3 coding DNA: TGTGCCAGCACCAGGGGTTCGGAAATAAGCAATCAGCCCCAGCATTTT.

The chain is built from TRBV7-2 and TRBJ2-1; 9 nucleotides line up with TRBD1. The germline CDR1 and CDR2 sequences are SGHTA and FQGNSA. This CDR3 region has 14 residues. Trimming cost V 4 bases and J 10 bases; bases outside gene matches: 8. The CDR3 here is CASSSGQGIWEQFF. Here the CDR3 DNA reads TGTGCCAGCAGCTCTGGACAGGGGATCTGGGAGCAGTTCTTC.

This chain joins TRBV6-5 and TRBJ1-2; weak D call: TRBD1 (6 bases). Trimming took 8 bases from V and 7 from J, leaving 17 bases between them. The CDR3 is 13 residues long. In germline, CDR1 is MNHEY, CDR2 SVGAGI. CDR3 sequence (DNA): TGTGCCAGCCATAGGGGCAGGGGCTCTGGCTACACCTTC. It specifies CASHRGRGSGYTF.

This CDR3 is CASSERTVQETQYF. CDR3 coding DNA: TGTGCCAGCAGCGAACGGACAGTCCAAGAGACCCAGTACTTC. V gene TRBV5-4 combines with J gene TRBJ2-5; weak D call: TRBD1 (6 bases). Germline values: CDR1 SGHNT, CDR2 YYREEE (reference sequence). Trimming took off 4 bases at V and 1 base at J, with 11 bases between the two ends. CDR3 length: 14 residues.

This chain joins TRBV5-1 and TRBJ1-1, with 8 bases that match TRBD1. Unmatched junction bases numbered 7, after V lost 0 bases and J lost 0 bases. The CDR3 is made up of 17 amino acids. Germline V gene data show CDR1 as SGHRS and CDR2 as YFSETQ. CDR3: CASSLARGQAMNTEAFF. In DNA form, the CDR3 reads TGCGCCAGCAGCTTGGCCAGGGGGCAGGCGATGAACACTGAAGCTTTCTTT.

The J gene is TRBJ1-2, the V gene TRBV5-1; D is perhaps TRBD1 (5 bases). CDR3 length equals 16 residues. Trimming removed 3 bases from V and 8 bases from J, with 23 bases in between. Germline V gene sequence: CDR1 SGHRS, CDR2 YFSETQ. As DNA, the CDR3 is TGCGCCAGCAGCTCCCTCATCTCGGCAGGGCGGGAGGGCTACACCTTC. Residues: CASSSLISAGREGYTF.

V usage is TRBV28 and J usage is TRBJ1-5; possibly TRBD1 for D (5 bases). V was cut by 6 bases and J by 2 bases, with 14 bases left in between. The CDR3 totals 15 residues. Germline-derived CDR1 and CDR2 are MDHEN and SYDVKM. The CDR3 nucleotides are TGTGCCAGCAGGCCAACCGACAGAGGCAATCAGCCCCAGCATTTT. It yields the protein CASRPTDRGNQPQHF.

The J gene is TRBJ1-2, the V gene TRBV5-1, with D perhaps matching TRBD1 (5 bases). This CDR3 has 13 amino acids. V was trimmed by 0 bases and J by 8 bases, leaving 11 bases between them. Germline V gives CDR1 SGHRS, CDR2 YFSETQ. CDR3 coding DNA: TGCGCCAGCAGCTTGGAGGGCAGGGCGGGCTACACCTTC. Amino acids: CASSLEGRAGYTF. Full variable domain (remainder filled in from reference TRBV5-1 and TRBJ1-2): KAGVTQTPRYLIKTRGQQVTLSCSPISGHRSVSWYQQTPGQGLQFLFEYFSETQRNKGNFPGRFSGRQFSNSRSEMNVSTLELGDSALYLCASSLEGRAGYTFGSGTRLTVV.

This clone appeared once. The genes are TRBV19 and TRBJ1-6, with 8 bases fitting TRBD1. V shed 3 bases, J shed 10 bases, and the junction held 5 bases outside the gene matches. Germline V lookup: CDR1 LNHDA, CDR2 SQIVND (reference sequence). The CDR3 loop spans 14 amino acids. The chain's CDR3 is CASSMGQEGSPLHF. For the CDR3, the DNA is TGTGCCAGTAGTATGGGACAGGAGGGATCACCCCTCCACTTT.

This chain joins TRBV24-1 and TRBJ2-1; TRBD1 aligns across 7 bases. The germline gives CDR1 KGHDR, CDR2 SFDVKD. Trimming took 4 bases from V and 8 from J; bases not matched to a gene: 7. This CDR3 is built from 14 residues. The CDR3 sequence is CATSETDRDHEQFF. DNA of the CDR3: TGTGCCACCAGTGAGACTGACAGGGACCATGAGCAGTTCTTC.

This clone was detected only a few times. The chain couples TRBV28 to TRBJ1-5; D might be TRBD1 (6 bases). The V and J ends lost 5 bases and 7 bases respectively, with 15 bases between them. Looked up from germline, CDR1 is MDHEN and CDR2 is SYDVKM. CDR3 size: 14 residues. The CDR3 loop reads CASSRPRGWQPQHF. In DNA, the CDR3 is TGTGCCAGCAGTCGGCCCAGGGGCTGGCAGCCCCAGCATTTT.

The rearrangement joins TRBV28 to TRBJ1-4; D uncertain. The CDR3 is 13 amino acids. V lost 3 bases and J 6 bases, leaving 8 bases between the germline ends. CDR1 is MDHEN and CDR2 is SYDVKM in the germline V gene. CDR3 sequence: CASSFATHEKLFF. The CDR3 region has the DNA TGTGCCAGCAGTTTTGCGACACATGAAAAACTGTTTTTT.

Only one count was recorded for this clone. This chain uses TRBV18 with TRBJ1-3; no clear D. Looked up from germline, CDR1 is KGHSH and CDR2 is LQKENI. Between the trimmed V and J ends, which lost 0 bases and 0 bases, there was a span of 3 bases. The CDR3 totals 14 residues. CDR3 nucleotide sequence: TGTGCCAGCTCACCACCAGCCTCTGGAAACACCATATATTTT. It encodes CASSPPASGNTIYF.